This T cell receptor (beta chain) was identified during a study of T cells in Graves' hyperthyroidism and ophthalmopathy. Amplification yielded TCR beta CDR3 regions, with RNA transcripts as the source. Primed by the HTBI set, a first-round RT-PCR was run on the TCR CDR3. TCRdb reprocessed the multiplex PCR reads with MiXCR, giving one entry per CDR3 protein. This sample has roughly 740,000 distinct CDR3 sequences, with around 17% found just once. The V end was cut by 6 bases, the J end by 8 bases, with 9 bases between. Germline CDR1 DFQATT, CDR2 SNEGSKA (reference sequence). The CDR3 runs 10 residues.

The sequence was collected from a man younger than 30 with Graves' hyperthyroidism. The J gene is TRBJ2-3, the V gene TRBV20-1, with D unresolved. The sequenced sample was blood. The CDR3 bases are TGCAGTGCGGATATGAGTACGCAGTATTTT. Its translation: CSADMSTQYF.